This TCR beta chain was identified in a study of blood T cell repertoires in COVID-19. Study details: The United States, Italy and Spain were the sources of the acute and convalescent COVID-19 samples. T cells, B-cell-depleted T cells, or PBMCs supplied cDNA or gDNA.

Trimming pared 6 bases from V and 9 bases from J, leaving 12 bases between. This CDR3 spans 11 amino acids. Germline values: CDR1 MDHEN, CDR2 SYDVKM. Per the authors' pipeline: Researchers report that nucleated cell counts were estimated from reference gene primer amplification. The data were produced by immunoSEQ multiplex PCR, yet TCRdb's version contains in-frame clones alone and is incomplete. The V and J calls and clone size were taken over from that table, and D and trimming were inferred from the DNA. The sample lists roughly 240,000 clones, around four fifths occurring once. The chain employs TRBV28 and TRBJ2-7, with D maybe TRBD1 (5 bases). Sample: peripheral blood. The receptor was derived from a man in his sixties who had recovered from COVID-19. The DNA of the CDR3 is TGTGCCAGCAGGTACCATCAGGGGCAGTACTTC. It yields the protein CASRYHQGQYF.